These 19 T cell receptor beta chains were all obtained from the same sample, sequenced in a study of cytomegalovirus exposure and HLA in healthy donors. The PCR was carried out with 60 Vbeta primers and 13 Jbeta primers. Sequenced by immunoSEQ multiplex PCR; TCRdb stores in-frame clones only, minus some. In the table there are 150,000 to 200,000 clones, 80% of which are singletons. Material: PBMCs. These receptor sequences come from a young man in good health and CMV-seropositive.

The J gene is TRBJ1-3, the V gene TRBV7-8; D gene uncertain. CDR1 SGHVS and CDR2 FQNEAQ come from the germline V gene. Trimming took off 6 bases at V and 0 bases at J, with 9 bases between the two ends. The CDR3 is 14 residues long. As DNA, the CDR3 is TGTGCCAGCAGTCCCGGGAACTCTGGAAACACCATATATTTT. This codes for CASSPGNSGNTIYF. The entire variable domain, with the rest obtained from reference TRBV7-8 and TRBJ1-3, is as follows: GAGVSQSPRYKVAKRGQDVALRCDPISGHVSLFWYQQALGQGPEFLTYFQNEAQLDKSGLPSDRFFAERPEGSVSTLKIQRTQQEDSAVYLCASSPGNSGNTIYFGEGSWLTVV.

This sequence joins TRBV7-9 and TRBJ1-6; D gene ambiguous. The length of the CDR3 is 13 residues. Germline CDR1 is SEHNR and CDR2 is FQNEAQ (reference sequence). Trimming pared 4 bases from V and 8 bases from J, leaving 9 bases between. The CDR3: CASSWVTYSPLHF. CDR3 sequence (DNA): TGTGCCAGCAGCTGGGTGACTTATTCACCCCTCCACTTT.

CDR3 bases: TGTGCCAGTAGTAGCCGGGACAGGGGAACAGATACGCAGTATTTT. Translating gives CASSSRDRGTDTQYF. The rearrangement links TRBV19 to TRBJ2-3, with TRBD1 matching 10 bases. The CDR3 loop spans 15 amino acids. V lost 4 bases, J lost 3 bases, and 4 bases stayed unmatched. Germline CDR1 and CDR2: LNHDA and SQIVND (reference sequence).

This chain connects TRBV6-5 to TRBJ1-2; D gene uncertain. Between the trimmed V and J ends, which lost 6 bases and 8 bases, there was a span of 16 bases. Germline V gives CDR1 MNHEY, CDR2 SVGAGI. The CDR3 has 13 amino acids. CDR3 DNA sequence: TGTGCCAGCAGACTCCAGAAAACGGGAGGCTACACCTTC. Protein sequence: CASRLQKTGGYTF.

The chain uses TRBV5-1 and TRBJ2-1; 12 positions match TRBD2. Trimming took 1 base from V and 8 from J; bases not matched to a gene: 7. The length of the CDR3 is 16 residues. The germline V gene encodes CDR1 SGHRS and CDR2 YFSETQ. The chain's CDR3 is CASSLPLAGGFDEQFF. The CDR3 DNA follows: TGCGCCAGCAGCTTGCCGCTAGCGGGGGGGTTTGATGAGCAGTTCTTC.

This sequence joins TRBV5-4 and TRBJ2-3; 8 bases line up with TRBD2. CDR1 is SGHNT and CDR2 is YYREEE in the germline V gene (reference sequence). CDR3 size: 16 residues. V lost 4 bases and J lost 5; bases outside the gene matches: 12. CDR3 coding DNA: TGTGCCAGCAGCCTCGGCCTATTTCTAGCGGGAGATACGCAGTATTTT. It codes for CASSLGLFLAGDTQYF.

The gene calls are TRBV23-1 and TRBJ1-3; a possible D gene is TRBD1 (5 bases). Being an ORF, TRBV23-1 has a function that is uncertain. Trimming removed 7 bases from V and 0 bases from J, with 28 bases in between. CDR3 length equals 20 residues. CDR3 DNA sequence: TGCGCCAGCATCCAGCGACAGCCTTCCTTCCACCTGATCTCTGGAAACACCATATATTTT. Translated, it gives CASIQRQPSFHLISGNTIYF.

The chain employs TRBV15 and TRBJ2-1; 8 nucleotides match TRBD2. This CDR3 has 14 amino acids. V lost 1 base and J lost 9; bases outside the gene matches: 5. CDR1 and CDR2 (germline): LNHNV, YYDKDF (reference sequence). This CDR3 reads CATSRAGGPVEQFF. CDR3 DNA sequence: TGTGCCACCAGCAGAGCGGGGGGGCCGGTTGAGCAGTTCTTC.

The rearrangement links TRBV15 to TRBJ2-3; TRBD1 aligns across 8 bases. Germline V gene data show CDR1 as LNHNV and CDR2 as YYDKDF (reference sequence). J lost 4 bases, V lost 0 bases, and 6 bases had no gene match. This CDR3 comprises 16 residues. CDR3 loop: CATSRDRAGGPDTQYF. In DNA, the CDR3 is TGTGCCACCAGCAGAGATAGGGCAGGGGGCCCAGATACGCAGTATTTT.

The CDR3: CATSRVQGPAREQYF. The CDR3 DNA reads as TGTGCCACCAGCAGAGTACAGGGGCCGGCGCGGGAGCAGTACTTC. The V and J genes are TRBV15 and TRBJ2-7, with TRBD1 identical over 7 bases. CDR3 length: 15 amino acids. Germline V gene data show CDR1 as LNHNV and CDR2 as YYDKDF (reference sequence). J was trimmed by 7 bases and V by 1 base; bases with no gene match: 10.

In its sample, this clone was seen once. The CDR3 region is CASSSGSSKQFF. The CDR3 DNA reads as TGTGCCAGCAGTTCCGGGTCCTCGAAGCAGTTCTTC. The chain joins TRBV27 to TRBJ2-1; D uncertain. This CDR3 region has 12 residues. Germline V gives CDR1 MNHEY, CDR2 SMNVEV (reference sequence). Trimming pared 4 bases from V and 11 bases from J, leaving 12 bases between.

As to this clone: The junction departs from germline at one end; a sequencing error may be responsible. The V and J genes are TRBV7-9 and TRBJ2-7; D may be TRBD2 (5 bases). This CDR3 is built from 18 residues. Looked up from germline, CDR1 is SEHNR and CDR2 is FQNEAQ (reference sequence). As DNA, the CDR3 is TGTTCCAGCAGCATAACAACCCCGGGGTCCAGCTTCTCCTACGAGCAGTACTTC. This sequence encodes CSSSITTPGSSFSYEQYF.

The chain uses TRBV5-1 and TRBJ2-2; maybe TRBD2 (5 bases). The V gene's germline CDR1 is SGHRS and CDR2 YFSETQ. This CDR3 contains 16 residues. Trimming cost V 0 bases and J 4 bases, with 13 bases left between them. The CDR3 coding sequence is TGCGCCAGCAGCTTGGGTGTTAGCGAGGCCACCGGGGAGCTGTTTTTT. This gives the protein CASSLGVSEATGELFF.

This clone is a singleton in its sample. The chain couples TRBV7-3 to TRBJ2-1; D gene ambiguous. The CDR3 contains 15 residues. Per germline, CDR1 SGHTA and CDR2 FQGTGA. V was cut by 4 bases and J by 0 bases, with 10 bases left in between. CDR3 coding DNA: TGTGCCAGCAGCTCCGGCGGCCTCTCCTACAATGAGCAGTTCTTC. Translated, it gives CASSSGGLSYNEQFF.

This chain links TRBV14 with TRBJ2-2, with D uncertain. Trimming stripped 4 bases from V and 5 bases from J, with 8 bases between. The CDR3 length is 13 residues. From germline, CDR1 is SGHDN and CDR2 FVKESK. CDR3 coding DNA: TGTGCCAGCAGCCCAACCAGAACCGGGGAGCTGTTTTTT. Its translation: CASSPTRTGELFF.

DNA of the CDR3: TGTGCCAGCAGTGACGGACTCTATGGCTACACCTTC. Its protein is CASSDGLYGYTF. V and J are TRBV2 and TRBJ1-2; D call uncertain. V lost 3 bases to trimming and J lost 4 bases, with 6 bases between them. The CDR3 is 12 residues long. Germline-derived CDR1 and CDR2 are SNHLY and FYNNEI.

The CDR3 reads CASSAGQGVYEQYF. The CDR3 nucleotides read TGTGCCAGCAGTGCCGGACAGGGGGTTTACGAGCAGTACTTC. The chain couples TRBV2 to TRBJ2-7; TRBD1 aligns across 10 bases. V shed 4 bases and J 4 bases; nucleotides not matched to a gene: 4. Germline V gives CDR1 SNHLY, CDR2 FYNNEI. The CDR3 runs to 14 residues.

The chain employs TRBV29-1 and TRBJ2-1, with TRBD2 matching over 7 bases. This CDR3 contains 14 residues. From germline, CDR1 is SQVTM and CDR2 ANQGSEA. J was trimmed by 6 bases and V by 2 bases; bases with no gene match: 7. The CDR3 nucleotides are TGCAGCGTTGAACGCGGGCCGGGGGGCAATGAGCAGTTCTTC. As protein: CSVERGPGGNEQFF.

The V and J genes are TRBV25-1 and TRBJ2-5, with D perhaps matching TRBD2 (5 bases). Between the trimmed V and J ends, which lost 3 bases and 1 base, there was a span of 9 bases. This CDR3 has 14 amino acids. The germline V gene encodes CDR1 MGHDK and CDR2 SYGVNS. The CDR3 loop is CASSDRRVQETQYF. The CDR3 DNA follows: TGTGCCAGCAGTGATCGGCGGGTCCAAGAGACCCAGTACTTC.